A single sample is the source of the 14 T cell receptor beta chains below, sequenced in a study of tumor and adjacent non-tumor tissue in lung cancer. The template was RNA from unsorted bulk tissue. Three rounds of nested PCR, following a modified ARM-PCR protocol, produced the TCRbeta library. TCRdb fed the multiplex PCR reads into MiXCR, producing one record per CDR3 protein. The table lists over 60,000 distinct CDR3 sequences, about 80% of them singletons. The material sequenced was lung tumor tissue. These receptors were obtained from a man aged 60 to 75 with non-small cell lung cancer.

The chain uses TRBV20-1 and TRBJ2-3; TRBD2 agrees at 8 bases. The CDR3 covers 16 residues. CDR1 is DFQATT, CDR2 SNEGSKA, per germline (reference sequence). In DNA, the CDR3 is TGCGGTACTAGAGATGGGAGTAGCGGGGTCACAGATACGCAGTATTTT. Protein sequence: CGTRDGSSGVTDTQYF.

This chain uses TRBV11-2 with TRBJ2-1; 8 bases are a match to TRBD2. The germline CDR1 and CDR2 sequences are SGHAT and FQNNGV. The CDR3 totals 18 residues. V lost 5 bases to trimming and J lost 3 bases; unmatched junction nucleotides: 15. The CDR3 sequence is CASSLKLPGLEVYNEQFF. CDR3 sequence (DNA): TGTGCCAGCAGCCTCAAGCTACCGGGACTAGAGGTCTACAATGAGCAGTTCTTC.

About this clonotype itself: One end of the junction fails to match germline, which may point to a read error. V and J are TRBV12-3 or TRBV12-4 and TRBJ2-6; tentative D call: TRBD2 (6 bases). This CDR3 comprises 15 residues. CDR3 sequence: CVSTYWGTGANVLTF. The CDR3 region has the DNA TGTGTCAGCACCTACTGGGGGACTGGGGCCAACGTACTGACTTTC.

The table lists this clonotype with a count of one. The missing conserved phenylalanine or tryptophan at the end of this CDR3 makes a read error likely. The chain uses TRBV20-1 and TRBJ2-7; the D call may be TRBD1 or TRBD2 (5 bases each). This CDR3 has 14 residues. Germline V gene lookup returns CDR1 DFQATT and CDR2 SNEGSKA (reference sequence). The CDR3 reads CRAGTRQRTYEQYY. The CDR3 DNA is TGCAGAGCTGGGACCCGACAGCGAACCTACGAGCAGTACTAC.

Comment on this clonotype: At one boundary the junction diverges from the germline segment, which might be a read error. V usage is TRBV25-1 and J usage is TRBJ1-1; D call uncertain. Germline V gene data show CDR1 as MGHDK and CDR2 as SYGVNS. The CDR3 length is 13 residues. For the CDR3, the DNA is TGTGCCAGCCAAATGGGGTGGAACACAGAAGCTTTCTTT. Its translation: CASQMGWNTEAFF. The full variable domain, completed using reference TRBV25-1 and TRBJ1-1, is EADIYQTPRYLVIGTGKKITLECSQTMGHDKMYWYQQDPGMELHLIHYSYGVNSTEKGDLSSESTVSRIRTEHFPLTLESARPSHTSQYLCASQMGWNTEAFFGQGTRLTVV.

The chain recombines TRBV6-1 with TRBJ2-3; D not certain. There are 14 residues in the CDR3. Per germline, CDR1 MNHNS and CDR2 SASEGT. In nucleotides, the CDR3 is TGTGCATTTACGGTCAGCCATAGCACAGAAATGCAGTATTTT. Amino acid sequence: CAFTVSHSTEMQYF.

This clonotype was seen only a few times. Sequence at one end of the junction differs from germline and may be a read error. The chain recombines TRBV6-2 or TRBV6-3 with TRBJ2-3; 10 bases are a match to TRBD2. The CDR3 runs 15 residues. Germline V gene data show CDR1 as MNHEY and CDR2 as SVGEGT. CDR3: CARSYQTSGSDTKYF. The CDR3 DNA reads TGTGCCAGAAGTTACCAGACTAGCGGGTCAGATACGAAGTATTTT.

The sample holds a few counts of this clonotype. One junction end disagrees with the germline gene, perhaps due to a read error. The chain couples TRBV6-1 to TRBJ2-1, with 9 positions matching TRBD2. This CDR3 has 15 residues. Germline values: CDR1 MNHNS, CDR2 SASEGT. For the CDR3, the DNA is TGTGCCAGTAGTGACGGTCTAGCGGGGCACAGTGAGCAGTTCTTC. Its translation is CASSDGLAGHSEQFF.

Concerning this clonotype: The junction departs from the called germline gene at one end, perhaps through a read error. This chain links TRBV12-3 or TRBV12-4 with TRBJ2-1; 7 bases are a match to TRBD2. The CDR3 has 15 residues. CDR3 region: CVSSFPQRDHNEQPF. The CDR3 DNA follows: TGTGTCAGCAGTTTCCCTCAGCGGGACCACAATGAGCAGCCCTTC.

The V gene is TRBV5-4, the J gene TRBJ2-3; tentatively, D is TRBD1 or TRBD2 (5 bases each). Germline loops: CDR1 SGHNT, CDR2 YYREEE (reference sequence). There are 12 residues in the CDR3. The chain's CDR3 is CDGSWDGVARYF. Written as DNA, the CDR3 is TGTGACGGCAGCTGGGACGGGGTGGCGCGGTATTTT.

Of note for this clonotype: At one of its ends the junction is not consistent with the germline gene, which may arise from a read error. This chain connects TRBV20-1 to TRBJ2-7, with D possibly TRBD1 on 6 matching bases. This CDR3 has 15 amino acids. Germline loops: CDR1 DFQATT, CDR2 SNEGSKA (reference sequence). CDR3 residues: CTARDDRTVGYEQYF. CDR3 nucleotide sequence: TGCACTGCTAGAGATGACAGGACCGTGGGCTACGAGCAGTACTTC.

This clonotype showed up just once. At one end the junction does not follow the germline gene, possibly because of a read error. This rearrangement joins TRBV28 to TRBJ1-5; no reliable D call. CDR3 length: 13 residues. The germline CDR1 and CDR2 sequences are MDHEN and SYDVKM. CDR3 nucleotides: TGTGCCAGCACGGGGTATAGCAATCAGTCCCAGCATTTT. Protein: CASTGYSNQSQHF.

The table lists this clonotype with a few counts. One end of the junction does not line up with germline, which may come from a read error. The J gene is TRBJ2-5, the V gene TRBV20-1; D perhaps matches TRBD2 (5 bases). The V gene's germline CDR1 is DFQATT and CDR2 SNEGSKA (reference sequence). The CDR3 has 12 residues. The CDR3 sequence is CSVRVAGETQYF. CDR3 DNA sequence: TGCAGTGTTAGGGTCGCTGGGGAGACACAGTACTTC.

In the case of this clonotype: One end of the junction does not line up with germline, which may come from a read error. This chain links TRBV20-1 with TRBJ1-5; D perhaps matches TRBD1 (5 bases). The length of the CDR3 is 16 residues. The germline CDR1 and CDR2 sequences are DFQATT and SNEGSKA (reference sequence). The CDR3 sequence is CNARGRTSMSNQPQHF. The CDR3 bases are TGCAATGCTAGAGGCAGGACATCCATGAGCAATCAGCCCCAGCATTTT.